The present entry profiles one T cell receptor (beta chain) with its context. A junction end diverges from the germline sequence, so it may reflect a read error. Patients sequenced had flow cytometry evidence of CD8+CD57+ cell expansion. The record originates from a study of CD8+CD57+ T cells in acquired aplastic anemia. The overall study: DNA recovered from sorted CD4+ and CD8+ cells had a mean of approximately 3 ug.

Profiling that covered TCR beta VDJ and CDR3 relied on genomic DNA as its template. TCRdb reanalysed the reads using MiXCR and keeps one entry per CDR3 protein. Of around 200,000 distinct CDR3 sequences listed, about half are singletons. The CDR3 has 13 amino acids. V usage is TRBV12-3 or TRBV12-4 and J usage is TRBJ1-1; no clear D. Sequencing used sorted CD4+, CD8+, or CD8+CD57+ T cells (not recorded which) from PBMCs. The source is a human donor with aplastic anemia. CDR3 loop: CASSFRASTEALF. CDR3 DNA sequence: TGTGCCAGCAGTTTTCGGGCGAGCACTGAAGCTTTATTT.